The TCR beta chain under discussion was sequenced for a study of shared clonotypes between healthy human individuals (dated by TCRdb to the early 2020s). Study-wide context: Three men and a couple of women, aged 18 to 49 years, made up the cohort. For each donor, CD4 naive and CD4 memory were each given three plates, CD8 naive was given two plates, and CD8 memory was given one plate. To estimate repertoire size and how much clonotypes are shared between individuals, the study performed deep sequencing of blood TCR repertoires from a handful of healthy adults. To increase sequencing depth and limit assay-specific biases, TCR repertoire library preparation and sequencing were carried out by different laboratories using diverse techniques. Each donor's leukapheresis produced roughly between roughly 0.9 and 9 billion PBMCs. Broad study findings and their caveats: Higher generation probabilities were observed for clonotypes shared by all four sorted-subset donors than for non-shared clonotypes. When a handful of donors were compared, the shared fraction of clonotypes was 5% to 6.5% for naive CD4, approximately 3.3% for naive CD8, about 2.5% for memory CD4, and 0.35% to 0.4% for memory CD8. Because the study included a small number of donors, the genetic and exposure-history diversity represented was limited. Sampling was restricted to blood, and TCR repertoires in tissue are likely to differ from TCR repertoires in blood. Based on pairwise subsampling, the degree of clonotype sharing among donors was expected to be affected by sequencing depth. Naive subsets generally had larger estimated clonotype richness than memory subsets. Incomplete sequencing was indicated by rarefaction of sorted-subset datasets, despite the large sequencing depth.

CD8 naive samples were obtained by positive selection for CCR7 among CD45RO-negative cells, yielding a CD45RA+CCR7+ population from which TemRA cells were excluded. The donors were healthy, HIV-negative adults who had no recently reported acute infections or vaccinations. Every donor was a Caucasian adult residing in Nashville, Tennessee, USA. Blood was obtained by leukapheresis, after which PBMCs were separated by Ficoll-Histopaque density gradient centrifugation and cryopreserved in liquid nitrogen vapor phase. Analytical flow cytometry was used to check the purity and quantity of every magnetically sorted T cell population. Genomic DNA was isolated from every sorted fraction and measured by UV absorbance on a Nanodrop 2000c. Notes on this clone: The clone's antigen remains unknown. Base qualities are missing; no much larger clone stands one base away.

Using the deep immunoSEQ assay, TCR CDR3 regions were amplified from genomic DNA by multiplex PCR. Genomic DNA extracted from each cell subset was distributed evenly over all wells of several immunoSEQ 96-well plates, and each plate served as one replicate. Each replicate PCR for sorted subsets received around 210 ng genomic DNA, equal to tens of thousands of T cell genomes. Purified libraries were quantified with a Qubit 3.0 fluorometer, sized on a Bioanalyzer 2100, and re-quantified with the KAPA Library Quantification kit. Every immunoSEQ 96-well plate was sequenced on a separate single-read 150-cycle Illumina NextSeq 550 flow cell. The authors processed their data as follows. Because only junctional sequences without quality scores were contained in the immunoSEQ output, filtering matching that applied to full-length reads could not be performed. To assign V/J genes and CDR3, sequences were annotated against IMGT germline references using PyIR, a Python wrapper for IgBLAST v1.9. Reads were removed for weak V/J assignments (E-value above 1e-6), missing CDR3, stop codons, out-of-frame junctions, or ambiguous translated residues. V3J clonotypes were defined by identical inferred V gene, J gene, and CDR3 amino acid sequence. To compute the percentage overlap between repertoires, the number of shared unique clonotypes was divided by the size of the smaller repertoire. Repertoire richness was assessed with RTK rarefaction, the Chao1 estimator, and Recon v2.1 estimates of unobserved clonotypes. For all TCRbeta clonotypes obtained by the gDNA method from a handful of donors, generation probabilities were computed with OLGA. As stored in TCRdb, this immuneACCESS dataset retains in-frame rearrangements with V and J assigned. A fraction of the clones does not appear; measured against another copy, unresolved V genes explain less than half of the discrepancy, and the remainder lacks a known reason. D and trimming come from the DNA, and the V and J calls and clone size come from that table. A total of fewer than 800,000 clones appear in this sample, just over 90% of them only once. The top ten clonotypes cover more than 20% of the sample.

This sequence was found in a young man in good health. Sequencing input: naive CD8+ T cells sorted from blood. Explained via the paper, the cell subset or site label denotes: CD45RA+CCR7+.

The sequenced DNA: TGTGCCAGCAGCTTAGCGCGGGTCGTAATCAATGAGCAGTTCTTC. Its product reads: CASSLARVVINEQFF. Recombination connected TRBV7-2 to TRBJ2-1; a tentative D match to TRBD2 spans 5 bases. The cysteine opens and the phenylalanine closes a CDR3 of 15 amino acids. Of the read, only the CDR3 DNA is kept; its 45 bases are in frame from base 1. V is reduced by 0 bases and J by 6 bases, leaving a spacing of 12 bases between them. Reading the germline V gene gives CDR1 SGHTA and CDR2 FQGNSA. Extended through the reference TRBV7-2 and TRBJ2-1 proteins, this CDR3 yields the full variable domain: GAGVSQSPSNKVTEKGKDVELRCDPISGHTALYWYRQSLGQGLEFLIYFQGNSAPDKSGLPSDRFSAERTGGSVSTLTIQRTQQEDSAVYLCASSLARVVINEQFFGPGTRLTVL.